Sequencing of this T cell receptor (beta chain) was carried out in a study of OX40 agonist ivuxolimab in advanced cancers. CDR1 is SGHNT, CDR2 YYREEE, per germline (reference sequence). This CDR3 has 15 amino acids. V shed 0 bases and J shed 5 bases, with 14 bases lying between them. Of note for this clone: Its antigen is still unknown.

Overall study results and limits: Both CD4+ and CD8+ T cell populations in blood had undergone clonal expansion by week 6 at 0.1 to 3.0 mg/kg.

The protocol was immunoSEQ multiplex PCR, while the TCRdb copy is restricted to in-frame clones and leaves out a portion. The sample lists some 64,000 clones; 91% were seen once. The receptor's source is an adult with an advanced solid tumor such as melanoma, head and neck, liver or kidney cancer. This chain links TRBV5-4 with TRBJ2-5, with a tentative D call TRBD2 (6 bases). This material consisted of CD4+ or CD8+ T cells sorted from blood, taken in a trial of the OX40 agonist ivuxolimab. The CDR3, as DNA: TGTGCCAGCAGCTTGGTGGGGTTAGCGGAGGAGACCCAGTACTTC. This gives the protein CASSLVGLAEETQYF.